The rows below give T cell receptor beta chains drawn from one sample of a study of Ad26.COV2.S vaccination and SARS-CoV-2 variants. Sequencing was performed with immunoSEQ multiplex PCR; in TCRdb, only in-frame clones are kept and a portion is missing. The sample yields hundreds of thousands of clones, around nine tenths seen once. Specimen: peripheral blood, collected in a trial of Ad26.COV2.S vaccine versus placebo. The receptors stem from a person between 18 and 59 years old who received the Ad26.COV2.S COVID-19 vaccine or a placebo. The CDR3 runs from the conserved cysteine through the conserved F or W. Each record gives: J gene, V gene, D gene, clone size, CDR3 DNA, CDR3 protein. D genes are given only for firm matches. Only some rows state a clone size, as once, few, many or a class for expanded clones.

j_call: TRBJ2-1; v_call: TRBV10-3; d_call: TRBD2; clone_size: NA; cdr3_nt: TGTGCCATCAGTGAGTCCCCCAAACTAGCGGGAGGTCTCTCCTACAATGAGCAGTTCTTC; cdr3_aa: CAISESPKLAGGLSYNEQFF
j_call: TRBJ2-7; v_call: TRBV7-2; d_call: NA; clone_size: NA; cdr3_nt: TGTGCCAGCAGCTTAGTGGCCAGCTCCTACGAGCAGTACTTC; cdr3_aa: CASSLVASSYEQYF
j_call: TRBJ2-7; v_call: TRBV4-3; d_call: NA; clone_size: NA; cdr3_nt: TGCGCCAGCAGCCAAGATTTCGGAGATTTAGCCACCGAGCAGTACTTC; cdr3_aa: CASSQDFGDLATEQYF
j_call: TRBJ2-3; v_call: TRBV19; d_call: NA; clone_size: NA; cdr3_nt: TGTGCCAGTAGTATTTGGGGCGGGACTTTCACAGATACGCAGTATTTT; cdr3_aa: CASSIWGGTFTDTQYF
j_call: TRBJ2-3; v_call: TRBV24-1; d_call: TRBD2; clone_size: NA; cdr3_nt: TGTGCCACCAGTGATCTAGCGGGAGGAAGGGGTACGCAGTATTTT; cdr3_aa: CATSDLAGGRGTQYF
j_call: TRBJ1-6; v_call: TRBV30; d_call: NA; clone_size: NA; cdr3_nt: TGTGCCTGGACTTTAACGGGGTCACCCCTCCACTTT; cdr3_aa: CAWTLTGSPLHF
j_call: TRBJ2-1; v_call: TRBV6-6; d_call: NA; clone_size: NA; cdr3_nt: TGTGCCAGCAGTTACGGAGATTACAATGAGCAGTTCTTC; cdr3_aa: CASSYGDYNEQFF
j_call: TRBJ1-5; v_call: TRBV30; d_call: NA; clone_size: NA; cdr3_nt: TGTGCCTGGAGTGTAAATCACAATCAGCCCCAGCATTTT; cdr3_aa: CAWSVNHNQPQHF
j_call: TRBJ1-5; v_call: TRBV3-1/TRBV3-2; d_call: NA; clone_size: NA; cdr3_nt: TGTGCCAGCAGCCAATTTCTACAGGGCGGTCAGCCCCAGCATTTT; cdr3_aa: CASSQFLQGGQPQHF
j_call: TRBJ2-7; v_call: TRBV30; d_call: TRBD1; clone_size: once; cdr3_nt: TGTGCCTGGAGTTCGGACAGGGCGACCGAGCAGTACTTC; cdr3_aa: CAWSSDRATEQYF
j_call: TRBJ1-1; v_call: TRBV25-1; d_call: TRBD1; clone_size: few; cdr3_nt: TGTGCCAGCAGTGATAACAGGGGAATGAACACTGAAGCTTTCTTT; cdr3_aa: CASSDNRGMNTEAFF
j_call: TRBJ1-3; v_call: TRBV28; d_call: NA; clone_size: NA; cdr3_nt: TGTGCCAGCAGCTACCGACAGGTTCCTGGAAACACCATATATTTT; cdr3_aa: CASSYRQVPGNTIYF
j_call: TRBJ1-2; v_call: TRBV6-5; d_call: NA; clone_size: NA; cdr3_nt: TGTGCCAGCAGGGATACTAACTATGGCTACACCTTC; cdr3_aa: CASRDTNYGYTF
j_call: TRBJ2-7; v_call: TRBV3-1/TRBV3-2; d_call: NA; clone_size: NA; cdr3_nt: TGTGCCAGCAGTTACACAGGGTACGAGCAGTACTTC; cdr3_aa: CASSYTGYEQYF
j_call: TRBJ1-1; v_call: TRBV29-1; d_call: NA; clone_size: NA; cdr3_nt: TGCAGCGTTGAAGGGTCTGTAGCTGAAGCTTTCTTT; cdr3_aa: CSVEGSVAEAFF
j_call: TRBJ2-7; v_call: TRBV5-1; d_call: TRBD1; clone_size: NA; cdr3_nt: TGCGCCAGCAGTCTGGGGGACAGAACCTACGAGCAGTACTTC; cdr3_aa: CASSLGDRTYEQYF
j_call: TRBJ2-1; v_call: TRBV6-6; d_call: TRBD1; clone_size: NA; cdr3_nt: TGTGCCAGCAGTCATAGGACAGGCGGACTTGCGAACGGACAGTTTTTCAACAATGAGCAGTTCTTC; cdr3_aa: CASSHRTGGLANGQFFNNEQFF
j_call: TRBJ2-2; v_call: TRBV27; d_call: TRBD1; clone_size: NA; cdr3_nt: TGTGCCAGCAGTTCCCAGCGCCTTGGGACAGGGAACACCGGGGAGCTGTTTTTT; cdr3_aa: CASSSQRLGTGNTGELFF
j_call: TRBJ1-3; v_call: TRBV24-1; d_call: TRBD1; clone_size: NA; cdr3_nt: TGTGCCACCAGTGACCAGACCGGGACAGGGCCTGGAAACACCATATATTTT; cdr3_aa: CATSDQTGTGPGNTIYF
j_call: TRBJ2-1; v_call: TRBV19; d_call: NA; clone_size: NA; cdr3_nt: TGTGCCAGTAGTATCCTGGGGGACTCCTACAATGAGCAGTTCTTC; cdr3_aa: CASSILGDSYNEQFF
j_call: TRBJ2-7; v_call: TRBV20-1; d_call: NA; clone_size: NA; cdr3_nt: TGCAGTGCTAGTGGGACATTTCAAGGGTCCTACGAGCAGTACTTC; cdr3_aa: CSASGTFQGSYEQYF
j_call: TRBJ2-7; v_call: TRBV27; d_call: NA; clone_size: NA; cdr3_nt: TGTGCCAGCAGTCCTAATTCTCTCGGGTCCTACGAGCAGTACTTC; cdr3_aa: CASSPNSLGSYEQYF
j_call: TRBJ1-1; v_call: TRBV29-1; d_call: NA; clone_size: NA; cdr3_nt: TGCAGCGTTGGTGGGGGAATTCTGAACACTGAAGCTTTCTTT; cdr3_aa: CSVGGGILNTEAFF
j_call: TRBJ2-7; v_call: TRBV11-2; d_call: TRBD2; clone_size: NA; cdr3_nt: TGTGCCAGCCGGACTAGCGGGGCCTACGAGCAGTACTTC; cdr3_aa: CASRTSGAYEQYF
j_call: TRBJ1-2; v_call: TRBV25-1; d_call: NA; clone_size: NA; cdr3_nt: TGTGCCAGCAGTGAATCCGTGCCAGATGGCTACACCTTC; cdr3_aa: CASSESVPDGYTF
j_call: TRBJ2-7; v_call: TRBV7-9; d_call: NA; clone_size: NA; cdr3_nt: TGTGCCAGCGAAGGGGAGGCCTACGAGCAGTACTTC; cdr3_aa: CASEGEAYEQYF
j_call: TRBJ2-7; v_call: TRBV5-4; d_call: NA; clone_size: NA; cdr3_nt: TGTGCCAGCAGCTTGGGCCGGGAGCAGTACTTC; cdr3_aa: CASSLGREQYF